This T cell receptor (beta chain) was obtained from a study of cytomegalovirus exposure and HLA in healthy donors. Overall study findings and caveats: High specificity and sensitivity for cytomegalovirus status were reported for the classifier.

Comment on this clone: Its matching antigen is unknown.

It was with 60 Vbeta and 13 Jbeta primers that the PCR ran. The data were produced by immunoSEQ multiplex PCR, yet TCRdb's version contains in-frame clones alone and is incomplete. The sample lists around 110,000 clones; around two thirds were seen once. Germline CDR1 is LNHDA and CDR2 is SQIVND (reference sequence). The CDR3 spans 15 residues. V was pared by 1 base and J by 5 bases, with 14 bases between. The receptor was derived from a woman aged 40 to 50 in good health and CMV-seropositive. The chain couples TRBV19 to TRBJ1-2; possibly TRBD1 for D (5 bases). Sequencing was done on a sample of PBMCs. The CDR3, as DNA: TGTGCCAGTAGTATAGCGGGGGTACGAATATATGGCTACACCTTC. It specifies CASSIAGVRIYGYTF.